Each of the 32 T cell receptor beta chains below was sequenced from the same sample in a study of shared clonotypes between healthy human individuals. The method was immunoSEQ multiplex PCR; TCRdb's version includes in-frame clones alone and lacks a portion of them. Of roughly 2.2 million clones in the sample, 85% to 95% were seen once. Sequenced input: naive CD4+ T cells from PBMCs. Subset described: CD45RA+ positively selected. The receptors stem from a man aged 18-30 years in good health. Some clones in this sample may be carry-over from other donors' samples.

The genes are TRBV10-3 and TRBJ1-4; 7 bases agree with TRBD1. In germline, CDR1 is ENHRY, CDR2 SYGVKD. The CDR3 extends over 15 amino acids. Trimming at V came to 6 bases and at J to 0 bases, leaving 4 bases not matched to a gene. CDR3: CAIRQGITTNEKLFF. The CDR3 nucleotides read TGTGCCATCAGACAGGGGATTACAACTAATGAAAAACTGTTTTTT.

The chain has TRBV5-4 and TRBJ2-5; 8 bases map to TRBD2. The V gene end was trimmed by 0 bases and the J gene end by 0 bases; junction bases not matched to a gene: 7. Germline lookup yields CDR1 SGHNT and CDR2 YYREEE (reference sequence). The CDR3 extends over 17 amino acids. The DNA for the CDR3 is TGTGCCAGCAGCTTGGGACTAGCGTTCGGGTACCAAGAGACCCAGTACTTC. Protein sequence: CASSLGLAFGYQETQYF.

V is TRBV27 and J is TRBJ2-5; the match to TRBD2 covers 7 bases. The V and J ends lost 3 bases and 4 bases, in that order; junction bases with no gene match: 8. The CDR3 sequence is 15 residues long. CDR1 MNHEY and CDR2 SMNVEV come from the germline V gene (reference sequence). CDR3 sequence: CASSFGGRGGETQYF. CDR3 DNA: TGTGCCAGCAGTTTCGGCGGGAGAGGTGGAGAGACCCAGTACTTC.

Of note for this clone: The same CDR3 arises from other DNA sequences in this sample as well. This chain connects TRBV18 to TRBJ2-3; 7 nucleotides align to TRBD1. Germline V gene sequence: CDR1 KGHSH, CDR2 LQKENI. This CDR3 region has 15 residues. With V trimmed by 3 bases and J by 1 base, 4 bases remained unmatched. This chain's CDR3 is CASSPNRGGTDTQYF. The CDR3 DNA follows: TGTGCCAGCTCACCTAACAGGGGCGGCACAGATACGCAGTATTTT. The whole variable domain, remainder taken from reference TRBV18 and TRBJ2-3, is NAGVMQNPRHLVRRRGQEARLRCSPMKGHSHVYWYRQLPEEGLKFMVYLQKENIIDESGMPKERFSAEFPKEGPSILRIQQVVRGDSAAYFCASSPNRGGTDTQYFGPGTRLTVL.

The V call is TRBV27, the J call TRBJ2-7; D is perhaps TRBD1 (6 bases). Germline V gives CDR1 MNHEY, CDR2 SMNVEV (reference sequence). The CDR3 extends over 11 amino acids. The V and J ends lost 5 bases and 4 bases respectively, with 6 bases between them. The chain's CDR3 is CASSQGYEQYF. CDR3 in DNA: TGTGCCAGCAGTCAGGGGTACGAGCAGTACTTC.

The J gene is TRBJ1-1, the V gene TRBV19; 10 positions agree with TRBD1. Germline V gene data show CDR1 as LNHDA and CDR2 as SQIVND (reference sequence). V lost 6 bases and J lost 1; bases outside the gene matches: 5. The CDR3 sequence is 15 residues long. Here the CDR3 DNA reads TGTGCCAGTAGCCCGGGACAGGGGTGGAACACTGAAGCTTTCTTT. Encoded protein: CASSPGQGWNTEAFF.

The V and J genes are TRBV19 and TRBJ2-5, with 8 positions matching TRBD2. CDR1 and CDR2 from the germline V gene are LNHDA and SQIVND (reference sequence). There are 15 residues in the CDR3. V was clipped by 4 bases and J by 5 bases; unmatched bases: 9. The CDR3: CASSTPGRARETQYF. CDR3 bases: TGTGCCAGTAGTACACCCGGGAGGGCCAGGGAGACCCAGTACTTC.

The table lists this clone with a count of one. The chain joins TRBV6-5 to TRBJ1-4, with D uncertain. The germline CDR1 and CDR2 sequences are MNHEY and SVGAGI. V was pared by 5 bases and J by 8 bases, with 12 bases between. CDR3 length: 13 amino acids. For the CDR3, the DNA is TGTGCCAGCAGTGAGAGGTCGGGGGAAAAACTGTTTTTT. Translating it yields CASSERSGEKLFF.

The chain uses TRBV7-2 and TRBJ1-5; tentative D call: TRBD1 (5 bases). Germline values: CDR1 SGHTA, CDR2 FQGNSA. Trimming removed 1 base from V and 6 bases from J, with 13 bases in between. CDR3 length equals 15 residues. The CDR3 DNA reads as TGTGCCAGCAGCTTAGGGGGGGGTGGTCGTCAGCCCCAGCATTTT. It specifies CASSLGGGGRQPQHF.

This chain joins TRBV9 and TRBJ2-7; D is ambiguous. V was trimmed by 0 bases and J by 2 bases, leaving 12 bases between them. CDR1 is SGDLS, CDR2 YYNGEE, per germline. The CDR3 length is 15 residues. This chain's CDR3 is CASSVGETSTYEQYF. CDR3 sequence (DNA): TGTGCCAGCAGCGTAGGTGAGACCTCAACCTACGAGCAGTACTTC.

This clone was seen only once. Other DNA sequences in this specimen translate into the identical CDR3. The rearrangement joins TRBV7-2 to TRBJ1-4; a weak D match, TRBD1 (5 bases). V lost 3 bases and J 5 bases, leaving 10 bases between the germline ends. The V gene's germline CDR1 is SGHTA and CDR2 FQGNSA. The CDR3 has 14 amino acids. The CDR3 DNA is TGTGCCAGCAGCTTTGGGCGGGGGAATGAAAAACTGTTTTTT. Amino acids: CASSFGRGNEKLFF.

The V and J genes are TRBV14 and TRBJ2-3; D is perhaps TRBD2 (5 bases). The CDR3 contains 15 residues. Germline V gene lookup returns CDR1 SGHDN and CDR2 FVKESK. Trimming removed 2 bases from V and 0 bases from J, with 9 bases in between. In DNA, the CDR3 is TGTGCCAGCAGCCAACGAGGGTTCAGCACAGATACGCAGTATTTT. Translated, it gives CASSQRGFSTDTQYF. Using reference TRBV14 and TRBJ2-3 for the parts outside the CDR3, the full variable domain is EAGVTQFPSHSVIEKGQTVTLRCDPISGHDNLYWYRRVMGKEIKFLLHFVKESKQDESGMPNNRFLAERTGGTYSTLKVQPAELEDSGVYFCASSQRGFSTDTQYFGPGTRLTVL.

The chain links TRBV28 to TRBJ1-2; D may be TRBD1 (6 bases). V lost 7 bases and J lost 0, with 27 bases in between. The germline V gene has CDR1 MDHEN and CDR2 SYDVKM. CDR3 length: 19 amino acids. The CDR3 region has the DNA TGTGCCAGCATCTCCCCGGGGCAGGGGAATATACATACTAACTATGGCTACACCTTC. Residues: CASISPGQGNIHTNYGYTF.

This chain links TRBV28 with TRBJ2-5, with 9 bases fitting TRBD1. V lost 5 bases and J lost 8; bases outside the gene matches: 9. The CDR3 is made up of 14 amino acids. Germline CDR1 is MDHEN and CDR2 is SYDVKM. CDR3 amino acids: CASSTGGPLGTQYF. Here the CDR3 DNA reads TGTGCCAGCAGTACAGGGGGCCCGCTAGGTACCCAGTACTTC.

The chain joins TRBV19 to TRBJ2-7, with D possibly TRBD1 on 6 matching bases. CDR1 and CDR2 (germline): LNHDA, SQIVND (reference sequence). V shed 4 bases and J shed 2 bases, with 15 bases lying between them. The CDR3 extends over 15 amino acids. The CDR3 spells CASSRVGQTPYEQYF. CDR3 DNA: TGTGCCAGTAGTAGGGTTGGACAGACACCCTACGAGCAGTACTTC.

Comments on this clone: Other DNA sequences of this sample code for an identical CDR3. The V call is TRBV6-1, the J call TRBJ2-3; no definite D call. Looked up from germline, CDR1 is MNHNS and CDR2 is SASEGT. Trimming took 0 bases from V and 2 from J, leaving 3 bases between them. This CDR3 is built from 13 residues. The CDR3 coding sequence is TGTGCCAGCAGTGAAGCATCCACAGATACGCAGTATTTT. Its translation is CASSEASTDTQYF.

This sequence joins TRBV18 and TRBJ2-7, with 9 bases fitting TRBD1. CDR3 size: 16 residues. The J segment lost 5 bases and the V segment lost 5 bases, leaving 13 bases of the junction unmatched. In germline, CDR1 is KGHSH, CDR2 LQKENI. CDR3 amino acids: CASSWGQGNRNDEQYF. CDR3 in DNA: TGTGCCAGCTCATGGGGACAGGGTAATCGTAACGACGAGCAGTACTTC.

The CDR3 is CASSLGQGKNTEAFF. In nucleotides, the CDR3 is TGTGCCAGCAGTTTAGGACAGGGGAAGAACACTGAAGCTTTCTTT. J is TRBJ1-1 and V is TRBV28; 9 bases agree with TRBD1. This CDR3 contains 15 residues. After removal of 2 bases from V and 1 base from J, the junction contained 2 bases not matched to a gene. Germline V lookup: CDR1 MDHEN, CDR2 SYDVKM.

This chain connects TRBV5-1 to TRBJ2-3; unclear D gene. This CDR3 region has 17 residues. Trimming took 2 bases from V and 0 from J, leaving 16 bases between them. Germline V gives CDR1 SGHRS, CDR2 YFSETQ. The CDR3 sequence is CASSFTTRSSSTDTQYF. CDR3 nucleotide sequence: TGCGCCAGCAGCTTTACTACCCGGTCATCTAGCACAGATACGCAGTATTTT.

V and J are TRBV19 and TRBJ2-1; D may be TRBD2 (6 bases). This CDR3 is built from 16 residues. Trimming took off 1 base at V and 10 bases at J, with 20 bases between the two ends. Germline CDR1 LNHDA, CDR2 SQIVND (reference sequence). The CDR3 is CASSIVRTMMSREQFF. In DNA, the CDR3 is TGTGCCAGTAGTATAGTTAGGACTATGATGAGTAGGGAGCAGTTCTTC.

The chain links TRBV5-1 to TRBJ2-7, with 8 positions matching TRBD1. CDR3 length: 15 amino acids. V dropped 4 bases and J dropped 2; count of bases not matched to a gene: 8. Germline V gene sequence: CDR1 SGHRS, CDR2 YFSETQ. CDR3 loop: CASSHSGTGAYEQYF. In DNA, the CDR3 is TGCGCCAGCAGCCACTCCGGGACAGGAGCCTACGAGCAGTACTTC.

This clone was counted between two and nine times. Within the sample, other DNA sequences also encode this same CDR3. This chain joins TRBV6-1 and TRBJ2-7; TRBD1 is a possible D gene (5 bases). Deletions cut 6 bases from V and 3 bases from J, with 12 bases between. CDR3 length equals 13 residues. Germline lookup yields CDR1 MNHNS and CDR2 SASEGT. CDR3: CASSEAGIYEQYF. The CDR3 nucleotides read TGTGCCAGCAGCGAGGCAGGGATCTACGAGCAGTACTTC.

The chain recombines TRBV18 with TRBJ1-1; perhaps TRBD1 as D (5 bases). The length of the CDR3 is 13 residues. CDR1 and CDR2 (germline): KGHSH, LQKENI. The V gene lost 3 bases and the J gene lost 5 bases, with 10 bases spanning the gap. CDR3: CASSPGVATEAFF. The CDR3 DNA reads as TGTGCCAGCTCACCGGGGGTGGCTACTGAAGCTTTCTTT.

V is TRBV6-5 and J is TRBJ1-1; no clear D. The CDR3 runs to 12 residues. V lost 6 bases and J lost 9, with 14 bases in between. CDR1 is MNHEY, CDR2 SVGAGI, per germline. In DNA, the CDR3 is TGTGCCAGCAGCGATCGGGCAACCAAAGCTTTCTTT. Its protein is CASSDRATKAFF.

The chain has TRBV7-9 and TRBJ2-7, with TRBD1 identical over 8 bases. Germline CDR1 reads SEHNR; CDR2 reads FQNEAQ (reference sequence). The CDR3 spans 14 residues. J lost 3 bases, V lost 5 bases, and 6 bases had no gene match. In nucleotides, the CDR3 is TGTGCCAGCAGCCCCCGGGACAGGCTCTACGAGCAGTACTTC. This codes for CASSPRDRLYEQYF. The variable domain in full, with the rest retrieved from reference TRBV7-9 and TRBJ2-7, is DTGVSQNPRHKITKRGQNVTFRCDPISEHNRLYWYRQTLGQGPEFLTYFQNEAQLEKSRLLSDRFSAERPKGSFSTLEIQRTEQGDSAMYLCASSPRDRLYEQYFGPGTRLTVT.

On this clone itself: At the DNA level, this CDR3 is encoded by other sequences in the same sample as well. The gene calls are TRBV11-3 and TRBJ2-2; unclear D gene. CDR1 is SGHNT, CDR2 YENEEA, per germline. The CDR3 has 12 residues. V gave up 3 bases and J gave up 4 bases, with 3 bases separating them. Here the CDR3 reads CASSLVTGELFF. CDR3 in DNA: TGTGCCAGCAGCTTGGTCACCGGGGAGCTGTTTTTT.

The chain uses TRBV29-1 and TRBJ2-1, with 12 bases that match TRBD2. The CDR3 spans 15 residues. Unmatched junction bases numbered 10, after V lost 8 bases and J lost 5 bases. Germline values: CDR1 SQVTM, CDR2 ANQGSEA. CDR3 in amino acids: CSFTPGLAGNNEQFF. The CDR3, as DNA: TGCAGCTTTACGCCGGGACTAGCGGGTAACAATGAGCAGTTCTTC.

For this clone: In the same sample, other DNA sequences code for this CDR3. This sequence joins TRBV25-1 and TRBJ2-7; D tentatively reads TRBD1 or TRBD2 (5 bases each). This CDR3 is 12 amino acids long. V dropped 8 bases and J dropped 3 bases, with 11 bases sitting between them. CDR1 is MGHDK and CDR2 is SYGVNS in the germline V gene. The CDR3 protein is CASRGRGYEQYF. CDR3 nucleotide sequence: TGTGCCAGCCGGGGACGCGGCTACGAGCAGTACTTC.

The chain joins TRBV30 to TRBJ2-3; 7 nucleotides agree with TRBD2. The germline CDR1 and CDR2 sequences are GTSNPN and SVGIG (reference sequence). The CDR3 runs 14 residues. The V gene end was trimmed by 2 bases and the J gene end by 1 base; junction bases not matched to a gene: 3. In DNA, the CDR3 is TGTGCCTGGAGTCAGGCGGGGGGCACAGATACGCAGTATTTT. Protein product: CAWSQAGGTDTQYF.

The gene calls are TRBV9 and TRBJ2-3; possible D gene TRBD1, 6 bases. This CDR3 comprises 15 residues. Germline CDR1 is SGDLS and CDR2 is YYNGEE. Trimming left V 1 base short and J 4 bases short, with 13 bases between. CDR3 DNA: TGTGCCAGCAGCGTACACCAGGGGCAGGCAGATACGCAGTATTTT. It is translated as CASSVHQGQADTQYF.

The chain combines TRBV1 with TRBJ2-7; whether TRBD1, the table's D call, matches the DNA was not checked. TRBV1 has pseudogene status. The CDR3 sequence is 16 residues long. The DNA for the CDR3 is TGCACCAGCAGCCAAGTTTCCGGGACAGGGCTCTGCGAGCAGTACTTC. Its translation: CTSSQVSGTGLCEQYF.

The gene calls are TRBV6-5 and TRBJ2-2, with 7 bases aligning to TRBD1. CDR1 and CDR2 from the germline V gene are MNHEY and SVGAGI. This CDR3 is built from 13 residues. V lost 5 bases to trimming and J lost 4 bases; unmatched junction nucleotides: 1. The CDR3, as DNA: TGTGCCAGCAGTAACAGGGGCACCGGGGAGCTGTTTTTT. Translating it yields CASSNRGTGELFF.